This T cell receptor beta chain is from a study of blood T cell repertoires in COVID-19 (dated by TCRdb to the early 2020s). In the study overall: The collaborator samples originated in the United States, Italy and Spain and spanned the acute and convalescent phases of COVID-19. Deeply sampled blood TCRbeta repertoires from subjects exposed to, actively infected with, or recovered from COVID-19 were included in the dataset. The samples were drawn from two sources: the first 160 participants of the ongoing ImmuneRACE study, and some 1,300 subjects contributed by 6 global collaborators. The material from the prospective study consisted of cDNA or gDNA derived from T cells, B-cell-depleted T cells, or PBMCs. The sample metadata nearly always contained a de-identified subject ID, COVID-19 status, age in years and sex. The repertoires were made available in a free public database intended to serve as a resource for research on the immune response to SARS-CoV-2. Where available, HLA class I and class II types were taken from metadata supplied by the sample provider and were not determined by assay-based typing. What the work shows at the level of the full study, not this receptor alone: The amount of clinical and demographic metadata varied by source and participant and was provided uncurated.

TCRbeta CDR3 regions were amplified from genomic DNA by means of the immunoSEQ Assay, a bias-controlled multiplex PCR. Per the original workflow: The number of nucleated cells in each sample was estimated from the amplification of reference gene primers within the assay. To quantify the absolute abundance of each unique TCRbeta CDR3 rearrangement, sequence reads were collapsed and filtered. Productive Simpson clonality was computed per sample as the square root of Simpson's diversity index over productive rearrangements. As stored in TCRdb, this immuneACCESS dataset retains in-frame rearrangements with V and J assigned. A fraction of the clones does not appear; measured against another copy, unresolved V genes explain less than half of the discrepancy, and the remainder lacks a known reason. Clone size and V and J calls were adopted from that table, with D and trimming inferred from the DNA. The sample data list just over 80,000 clones, and under 90% of these were observed just once. The ten largest make up around 40% of the sample.

Whole blood was collected in K2EDTA tubes by collaborating institutions according to the institutions' own protocols. For TCRbeta analysis, collaborators shipped samples as frozen whole blood, isolated PBMCs, or DNA extracted from either of those sample types. This clone came up many times. No antigen is known for it. There are no base qualities to consult, and no much larger clone falls within one base. A distance of 12 bases separates the germline ends of V and J, which lose 4 bases and 2 bases respectively. The CDR3, from cysteine to phenylalanine, totals 14 residues. Solely the CDR3 DNA is kept, with 42 bases framed from the first base. The germline V gene sets CDR1 to SNHLY and CDR2 to FYNNEI.

Material for sequencing was peripheral blood. This clonotype was obtained from a man older than 75 with acute or convalescent COVID-19. This sequence uses TRBV2 and TRBJ2-7; perhaps TRBD2 is the D gene, with 6 bases matching. The DNA sequence is as follows: TGTGCCAGCAGTGGACGGGAGACGACCTACGAGCAGTACTTC. This translates into CASSGRETTYEQYF.